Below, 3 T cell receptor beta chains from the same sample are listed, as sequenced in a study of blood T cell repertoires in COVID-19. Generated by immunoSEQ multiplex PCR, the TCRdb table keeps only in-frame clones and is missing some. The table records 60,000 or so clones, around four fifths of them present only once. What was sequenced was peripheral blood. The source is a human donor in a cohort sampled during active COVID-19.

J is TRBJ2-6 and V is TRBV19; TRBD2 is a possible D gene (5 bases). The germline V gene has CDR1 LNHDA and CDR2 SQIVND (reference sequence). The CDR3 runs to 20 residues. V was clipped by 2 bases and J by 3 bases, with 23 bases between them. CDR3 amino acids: CASSILRGSSPRSGANVLTF. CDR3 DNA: TGTGCCAGTAGTATACTCCGGGGTTCCTCCCCTCGGAGTGGGGCCAACGTCCTGACTTTC.

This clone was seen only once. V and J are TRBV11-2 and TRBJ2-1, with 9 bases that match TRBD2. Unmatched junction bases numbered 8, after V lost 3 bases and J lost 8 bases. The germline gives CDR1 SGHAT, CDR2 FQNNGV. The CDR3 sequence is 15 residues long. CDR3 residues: CASSFEAGGGYEQFF. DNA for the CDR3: TGTGCCAGCAGCTTCGAAGCGGGGGGCGGCTATGAGCAGTTCTTC.

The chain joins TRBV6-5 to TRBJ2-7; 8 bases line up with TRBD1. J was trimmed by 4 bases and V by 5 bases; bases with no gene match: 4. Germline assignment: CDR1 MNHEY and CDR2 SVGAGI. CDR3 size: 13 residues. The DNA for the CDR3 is TGTGCCAGCAGTCCTACAGGGGGGTACGAGCAGTACGTC. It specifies CASSPTGGYEQYV.